This TCR beta chain was retrieved from a study of shared clonotypes between healthy human individuals. Broader study findings: Clonotype sharing across donors was expected to vary with sequencing depth. Clonotypes that were shared across four donors made up about 5.1% of naive CD4 clonotypes.

This clone was counted only a few times. Its antigen is not identified. The study ran the assay at deep level. The assay was immunoSEQ multiplex PCR, and TCRdb's table has in-frame clones only and misses some. The sample consists of some 2,000,000 clones, roughly 95% of them appearing once. The germline CDR1 and CDR2 sequences are SNHLY and FYNNEI. This CDR3 has 13 residues. Trimming cost V 7 bases and J 9 bases, with 13 bases left between them. This TCR was recovered from a young man in good health. Material: naive CD4+ T cells sorted from blood. Stated subset: CD45RA+ positively selected. The gene calls are TRBV2 and TRBJ1-6; possible D gene TRBD1, 6 bases. The CDR3 sequence is CASKYRESSPLHF. CDR3 DNA sequence: TGTGCCAGCAAGTACAGGGAGAGTTCACCCCTCCACTTT.